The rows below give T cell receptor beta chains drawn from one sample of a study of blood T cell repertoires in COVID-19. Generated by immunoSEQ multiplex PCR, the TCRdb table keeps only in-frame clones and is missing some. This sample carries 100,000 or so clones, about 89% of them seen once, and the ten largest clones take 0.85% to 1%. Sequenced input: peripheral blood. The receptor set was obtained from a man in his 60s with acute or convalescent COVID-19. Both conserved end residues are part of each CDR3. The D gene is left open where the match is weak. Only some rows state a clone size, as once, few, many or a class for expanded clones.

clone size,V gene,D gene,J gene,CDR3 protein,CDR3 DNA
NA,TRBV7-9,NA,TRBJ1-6,CASSRENSPLHF,TGTGCCAGCAGCCGGGAGAATTCACCCCTCCACTTT
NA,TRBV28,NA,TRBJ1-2,CASRRLRDRWPDGYTF,TGTGCCAGCAGACGTCTAAGAGACAGGTGGCCGGATGGCTACACCTTC
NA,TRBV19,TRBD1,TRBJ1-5,CASSQGQGYQPQHF,TGTGCCAGTAGCCAAGGACAGGGGTATCAGCCCCAGCATTTT
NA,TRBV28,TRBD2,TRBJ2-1,CASSYLAGEQLGFEQFF,TGTGCCAGCAGTTATTTAGCGGGAGAACAGCTTGGTTTCGAGCAGTTCTTC
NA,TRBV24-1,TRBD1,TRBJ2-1,CATSDVPGQGINEQFF,TGTGCCACCAGTGATGTACCGGGACAGGGAATCAATGAGCAGTTCTTC
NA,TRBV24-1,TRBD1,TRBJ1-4,CATSDRDREGEKLFF,TGTGCCACCAGTGACCGGGACAGGGAAGGAGAAAAACTGTTTTTT
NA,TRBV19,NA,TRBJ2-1,CASSPEEAVQFF,TGTGCCAGTAGTCCGGAAGAGGCGGTGCAGTTCTTC
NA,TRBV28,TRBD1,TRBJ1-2,CASRTGSRGYTF,TGTGCCAGCAGGACAGGGAGTCGTGGCTACACCTTC
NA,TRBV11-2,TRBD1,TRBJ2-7,CASSLSSGQGRYEQYF,TGTGCCAGCAGCTTATCTTCCGGACAGGGGAGGTACGAGCAGTACTTC
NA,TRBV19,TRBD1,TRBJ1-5,CASRQGAQQPQHF,TGTGCCAGCAGACAGGGGGCACAGCAGCCCCAGCATTTT
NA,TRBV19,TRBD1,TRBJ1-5,CASRWDSGDQPQHF,TGTGCCAGTAGATGGGACAGTGGAGATCAGCCCCAGCATTTT
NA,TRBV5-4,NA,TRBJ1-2,CASSLGGGSYGYTF,TGTGCCAGCAGCTTAGGGGGAGGGTCCTATGGCTACACCTTC
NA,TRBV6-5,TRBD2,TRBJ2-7,CASSQTSGSLNEQYF,TGTGCCAGCAGTCAGACTAGCGGGAGTTTAAACGAGCAGTACTTC
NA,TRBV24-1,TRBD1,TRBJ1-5,CATSAGGGQPQHF,TGTGCCACCAGTGCAGGGGGCGGTCAGCCCCAGCATTTT
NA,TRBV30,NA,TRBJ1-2,CAWNFRGFDYGYTF,TGTGCCTGGAATTTCAGGGGTTTTGACTATGGCTACACCTTC
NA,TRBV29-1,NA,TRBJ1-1,CSSAGDNRAFF,TGCAGCTCGGCCGGGGATAACAGAGCTTTCTTT
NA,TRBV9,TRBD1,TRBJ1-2,CASSVVGTGSANYGYTF,TGTGCCAGCAGCGTAGTCGGGACAGGGAGCGCTAACTATGGCTACACCTTC
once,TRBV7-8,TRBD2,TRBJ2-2,CASSVGREDTGELFF,TGTGCCAGCAGTGTGGGGAGGGAGGACACCGGGGAGCTGTTTTTT
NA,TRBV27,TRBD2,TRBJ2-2,CASSPRRGLATNTGELFF,TGTGCCAGCAGTCCACGGAGGGGACTAGCGACCAACACCGGGGAGCTGTTTTTT
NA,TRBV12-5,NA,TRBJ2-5,CASGRDFQETQYF,TGTGCTAGTGGCCGGGATTTCCAAGAGACCCAGTACTTC
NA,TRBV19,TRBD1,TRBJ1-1,CASRTDRVPRTEAFF,TGTGCCAGTAGGACAGACAGGGTCCCTCGCACTGAAGCTTTCTTT
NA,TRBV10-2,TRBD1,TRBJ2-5,CASSPGQGQTQYF,TGCGCCAGCAGCCCGGGACAGGGTCAAACCCAGTACTTC
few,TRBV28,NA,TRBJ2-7,CASSPQGRSSYEQYF,TGTGCCAGCAGTCCACAGGGAAGGAGCTCCTACGAGCAGTACTTC
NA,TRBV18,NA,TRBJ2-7,CASSQQGGRTYEQYF,TGTGCCAGCTCTCAACAGGGGGGGAGAACCTACGAGCAGTACTTC
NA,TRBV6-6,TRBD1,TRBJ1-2,CASSRPGGVPRQGAKGYTF,TGTGCCAGCAGTCGACCGGGCGGGGTGCCCCGTCAGGGGGCAAAAGGCTACACCTTC
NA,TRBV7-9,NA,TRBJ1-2,CASSLAVRTNYGYTF,TGTGCCAGCAGCTTAGCCGTCAGGACTAACTATGGCTACACCTTC
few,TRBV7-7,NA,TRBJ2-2,CASSPGPGELFF,TGTGCCAGCAGCCCAGGGCCCGGGGAGCTGTTTTTT
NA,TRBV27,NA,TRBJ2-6,CASSSRGSGANVLTF,TGTGCCAGCAGTTCTAGGGGTTCTGGGGCCAACGTCCTGACTTTC
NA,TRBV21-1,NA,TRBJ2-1,CASSPRLAGGNEQFF,TGTGCCAGCAGCCCACGACTAGCGGGAGGCAATGAGCAGTTCTTC
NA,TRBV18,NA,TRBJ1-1,CASSPPVAGEAFF,TGTGCCAGCTCACCACCGGTGGCGGGTGAAGCTTTCTTT
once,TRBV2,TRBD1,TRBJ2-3,CASSRTGSGADTQYF,TGTGCCAGCAGTAGGACAGGCAGTGGGGCAGATACGCAGTATTTT
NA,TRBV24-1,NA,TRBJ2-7,CATSSTVSYEQYF,TGTGCCACCAGTAGTACAGTCTCCTACGAGCAGTACTTC
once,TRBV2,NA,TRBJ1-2,CASSEQRGYGYTF,TGTGCCAGCAGTGAACAACGGGGGTATGGCTACACCTTC
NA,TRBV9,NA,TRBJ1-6,CASSVSGRNSPLHF,TGTGCCAGCAGCGTTAGTGGGAGGAATTCACCCCTCCACTTT
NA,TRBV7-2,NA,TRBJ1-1,CASSLELRGAFF,TGTGCCAGCAGCTTAGAACTCCGAGGGGCTTTCTTT
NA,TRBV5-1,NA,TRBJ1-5,CASSLRGGVNQPQHF,TGCGCCAGCAGCTTGAGGGGAGGGGTCAATCAGCCCCAGCATTTT
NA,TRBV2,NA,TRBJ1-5,CASRTETGQPQHF,TGTGCCAGCAGGACAGAAACGGGCCAGCCCCAGCATTTT
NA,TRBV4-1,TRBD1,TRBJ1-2,CASSQEGDRGGGYTF,TGCGCCAGCAGCCAAGAAGGTGACAGGGGAGGCGGCTACACCTTC
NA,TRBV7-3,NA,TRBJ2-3,CASSLAGGSTDTQYF,TGTGCCAGCAGCTTAGCGGGCGGAAGCACAGATACGCAGTATTTT
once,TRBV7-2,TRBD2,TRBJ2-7,CASTGGLAVSYEQYF,TGTGCCAGCACGGGTGGGCTAGCGGTCTCCTACGAGCAGTACTTC
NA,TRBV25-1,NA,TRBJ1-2,CASRGGNYGYTF,TGTGCCAGCAGGGGAGGTAACTATGGCTACACCTTC
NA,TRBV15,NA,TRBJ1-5,CATSIRGFGEPQHF,TGTGCCACCAGCATTCGGGGTTTCGGGGAGCCCCAGCATTTT
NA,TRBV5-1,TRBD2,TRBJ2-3,CASSLLLSQRGTTSGVTLTQYF,TGCGCCAGCAGCTTACTCCTCAGTCAGAGGGGCACGACTAGCGGGGTTACACTTACGCAGTATTTT
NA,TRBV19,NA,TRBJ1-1,CASSIDGGVATFGFF,TGTGCCAGTAGTATAGATGGAGGGGTCGCGACGTTTGGTTTCTTT
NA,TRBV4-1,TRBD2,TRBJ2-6,CASSLAGGLESGANVLTF,TGCGCCAGCAGTCTAGCGGGTGGCCTAGAGTCTGGGGCCAACGTCCTGACTTTC
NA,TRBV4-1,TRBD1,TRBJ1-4,CASSQRQGTGEKLFF,TGCGCCAGCAGCCAGAGACAGGGGACTGGTGAAAAACTGTTTTTT
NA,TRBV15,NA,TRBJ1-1,CATSLNRNTEAFF,TGTGCCACCAGCCTAAACAGGAACACTGAAGCTTTCTTT
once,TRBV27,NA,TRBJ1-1,CASRVDRDTEAFF,TGTGCCAGCAGGGTAGATCGTGACACTGAAGCTTTCTTT
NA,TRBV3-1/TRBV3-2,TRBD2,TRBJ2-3,CASSQGLAGAADTQYF,TGTGCCAGCAGCCAAGGACTAGCGGGAGCCGCAGATACGCAGTATTTT
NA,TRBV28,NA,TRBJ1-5,CASRRGSNQPQHF,TGTGCCAGCAGGCGGGGCAGCAATCAGCCCCAGCATTTT